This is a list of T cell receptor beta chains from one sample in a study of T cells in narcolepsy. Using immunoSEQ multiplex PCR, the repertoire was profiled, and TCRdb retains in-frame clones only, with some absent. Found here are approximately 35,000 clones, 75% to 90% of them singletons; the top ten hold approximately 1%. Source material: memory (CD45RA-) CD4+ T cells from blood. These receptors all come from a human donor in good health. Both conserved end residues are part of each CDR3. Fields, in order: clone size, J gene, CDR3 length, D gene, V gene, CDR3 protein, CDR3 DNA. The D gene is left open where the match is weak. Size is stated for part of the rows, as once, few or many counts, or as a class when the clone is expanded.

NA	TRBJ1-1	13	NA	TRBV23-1	CASSQGDGAEAFF	TGCGCCAGCAGTCAAGGGGATGGAGCTGAAGCTTTCTTT
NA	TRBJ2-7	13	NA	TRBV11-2	CASSRPGPNEQYF	TGTGCCAGCAGCCGCCCGGGACCCAACGAGCAGTACTTC
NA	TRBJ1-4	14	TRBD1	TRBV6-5	CASRRTGGNEKLFF	TGTGCCAGCAGGAGGACAGGGGGGAATGAAAAACTGTTTTTT
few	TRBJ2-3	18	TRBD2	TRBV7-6	CASSLGSAGGASTDTQYF	TGTGCCAGCAGCTTAGGGTCAGCGGGGGGCGCTAGCACAGATACGCAGTATTTT
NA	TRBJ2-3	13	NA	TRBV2	CASSEVGMDTQYF	TGTGCCAGCAGTGAAGTAGGGATGGATACGCAGTATTTT
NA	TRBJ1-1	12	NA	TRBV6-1	CASSFQQGEAFF	TGTGCCAGCAGTTTCCAACAGGGCGAAGCTTTCTTT
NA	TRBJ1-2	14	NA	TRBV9	CASSPGVANYGYTF	TGTGCCAGCAGCCCGGGGGTGGCTAACTATGGCTACACCTTC
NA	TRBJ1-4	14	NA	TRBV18	CASSPTATNEKLFF	TGTGCCAGCTCCCCGACAGCAACTAATGAAAAACTGTTTTTT
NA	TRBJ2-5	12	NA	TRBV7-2	CASSRRLETQYF	TGTGCCAGCAGCCGCCGGTTGGAGACCCAGTACTTC
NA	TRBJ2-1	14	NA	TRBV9	CASSFRGSRDEQFF	TGTGCCAGCAGCTTCAGGGGTAGCCGGGATGAGCAGTTCTTC
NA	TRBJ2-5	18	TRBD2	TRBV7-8	CASSLGAEAGTLQETQYF	TGTGCCAGCAGCTTAGGGGCCGAAGCGGGGACCCTCCAAGAGACCCAGTACTTC
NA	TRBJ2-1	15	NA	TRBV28	CASNSPGSSYNEQFF	TGTGCCAGCAATAGCCCTGGGAGCTCCTACAATGAGCAGTTCTTC
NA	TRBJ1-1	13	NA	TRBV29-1	CSVQRQVNTEAFF	TGCAGCGTACAAAGACAAGTGAACACTGAAGCTTTCTTT
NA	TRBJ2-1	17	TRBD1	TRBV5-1	CASSVQPGQGAYNEQFF	TGCGCCAGCAGCGTACAACCGGGACAGGGGGCCTACAATGAGCAGTTCTTC
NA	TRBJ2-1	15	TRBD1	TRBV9	CASIVGPRGPNEQFF	TGTGCCAGCATCGTCGGCCCGAGGGGGCCCAATGAGCAGTTCTTC
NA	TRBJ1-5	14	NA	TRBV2	CASKEQGEGQPQHF	TGTGCCAGCAAAGAACAGGGTGAAGGCCAGCCCCAGCATTTT
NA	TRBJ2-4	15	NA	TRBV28	CASSPGFAPGDIQYF	TGTGCCAGCAGCCCCGGGTTTGCACCGGGGGACATTCAGTACTTC
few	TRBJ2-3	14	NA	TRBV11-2	CASSPGDLGDTQYF	TGTGCCAGCAGCCCCGGGGACCTGGGAGATACGCAGTATTTT
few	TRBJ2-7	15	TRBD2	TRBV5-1	CASSKTSGGPVGIHF	TGCGCCAGCAGCAAGACTAGCGGGGGACCCGTCGGCATTCATTTC
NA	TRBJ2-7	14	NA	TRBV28	CASSFGRDPYEQYF	TGTGCCAGCAGTTTTGGTCGGGATCCCTACGAGCAGTACTTC
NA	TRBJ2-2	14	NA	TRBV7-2	CASSQGRNTGELFF	TGTGCCAGCAGCCAAGGGAGGAACACCGGGGAGCTGTTTTTT
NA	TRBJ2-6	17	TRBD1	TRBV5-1	CASSLGGQTSGANVLTF	TGCGCCAGCAGCTTGGGGGGACAGACTTCTGGGGCCAACGTCCTGACTTTC
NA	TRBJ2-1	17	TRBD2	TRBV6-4	CASSVGLAGGQNNEQFF	TGTGCCAGCAGCGTCGGGCTAGCGGGAGGGCAGAACAATGAGCAGTTCTTC
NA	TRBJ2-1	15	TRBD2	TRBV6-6	CASSYSEGGGNEQFF	TGTGCCAGCAGTTATTCGGAAGGCGGGGGCAATGAGCAGTTCTTC
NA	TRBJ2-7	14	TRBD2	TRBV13	CASSSTSVSYEQYF	TGTGCCAGCAGCTCCACTAGCGTCTCCTACGAGCAGTACTTC
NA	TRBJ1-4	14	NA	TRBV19	CASRDRLRNEKLFF	TGTGCCAGCAGGGACCGACTACGTAATGAAAAACTGTTTTTT
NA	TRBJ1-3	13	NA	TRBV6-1	CASGGGSGNTIYF	TGTGCCAGCGGTGGCGGATCTGGAAACACCATATATTTT
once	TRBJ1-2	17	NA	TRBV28	CASSPLGGGVSFYGYTF	TGTGCCAGCAGTCCCCTGGGGGGGGGAGTATCGTTCTATGGCTACACCTTC
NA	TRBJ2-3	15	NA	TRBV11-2	CASSLVGVGTDTQYF	TGTGCCAGCAGCTTAGTTGGTGTCGGCACAGATACGCAGTATTTT
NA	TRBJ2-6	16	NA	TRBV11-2	CASSLIGGTGANVLTF	TGTGCCAGCAGCTTAATAGGGGGGACTGGGGCCAACGTCCTGACTTTC
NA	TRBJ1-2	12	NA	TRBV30	CAWSPGVYGYTF	TGTGCCTGGAGTCCCGGGGTCTATGGCTACACCTTC
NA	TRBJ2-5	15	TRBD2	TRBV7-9	CASSFSGGAMETQYF	TGTGCCAGCAGCTTTAGCGGGGGGGCGATGGAGACCCAGTACTTC
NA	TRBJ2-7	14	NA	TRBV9	CASSGSQVSYEQYF	TGTGCCAGCAGCGGATCACAGGTTTCCTACGAGCAGTACTTC
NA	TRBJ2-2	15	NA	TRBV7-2	CASSFFGTNTGELFF	TGTGCCAGCAGCTTTTTCGGGACGAACACCGGGGAGCTGTTTTTT
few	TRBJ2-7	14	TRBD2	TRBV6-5	CASSQLSGGYEQYF	TGTGCCAGCAGTCAATTATCGGGGGGTTACGAGCAGTACTTC
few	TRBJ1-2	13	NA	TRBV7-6	CASSLDTNYGYTF	TGTGCCAGCAGCTTGGACACTAACTATGGCTACACCTTC
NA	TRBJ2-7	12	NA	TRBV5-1	CASREPGGEQYF	TGCGCCAGCAGAGAACCTGGGGGCGAGCAGTACTTC
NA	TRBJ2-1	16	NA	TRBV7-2	CASSGGGLAFYNEQFF	TGTGCCAGCAGCGGAGGGGGGCTAGCTTTCTACAATGAGCAGTTCTTC
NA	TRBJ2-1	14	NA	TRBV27	CASSPPFRADEQFF	TGTGCCAGCAGTCCCCCGTTTAGGGCGGATGAGCAGTTCTTC
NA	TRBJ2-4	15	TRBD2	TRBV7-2	CASSLVTGGGNIQYF	TGTGCCAGCAGCTTAGTTACGGGAGGAGGGAACATTCAGTACTTC
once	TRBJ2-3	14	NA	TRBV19	CATVQGSSTDTQYF	TGTGCCACTGTACAGGGCTCTAGCACAGATACGCAGTATTTT
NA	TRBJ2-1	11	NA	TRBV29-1	CSNRAYNEQFF	TGCAGCAACCGGGCCTACAATGAGCAGTTCTTC
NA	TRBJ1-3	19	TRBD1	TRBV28	CASRPSGQGGLPSGNTIYF	TGTGCCAGCAGGCCCTCCGGACAGGGAGGCCTCCCCTCTGGAAACACCATATATTTT
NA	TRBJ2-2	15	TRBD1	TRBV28	CASSWAQTGAGELFF	TGTGCCAGCAGTTGGGCCCAGACAGGGGCCGGGGAGCTGTTTTTT
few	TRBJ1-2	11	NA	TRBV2	CASSRYYGYTF	TGTGCCAGCAGCCGGTACTATGGCTACACCTTC
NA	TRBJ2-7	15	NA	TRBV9	CASSVGETRVYEQYF	TGTGCCAGCAGCGTAGGCGAGACTAGGGTCTACGAGCAGTACTTC
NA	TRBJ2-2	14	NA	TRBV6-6	CASSYDKNTGELFF	TGTGCCAGCAGTTACGACAAAAACACCGGGGAGCTGTTTTTT
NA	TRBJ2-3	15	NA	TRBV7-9	CASSSGSGGTDTQYF	TGTGCCAGCAGCTCAGGGTCAGGGGGGACAGATACGCAGTATTTT
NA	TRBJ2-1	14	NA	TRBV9	CASSVSNSYNEQFF	TGTGCCAGCAGCGTCTCAAACTCCTACAATGAGCAGTTCTTC
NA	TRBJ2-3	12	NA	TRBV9	CAAGTRTDTQYF	TGTGCCGCCGGGACCCGCACAGATACGCAGTATTTT
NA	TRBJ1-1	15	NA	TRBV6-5	CASSYGGAWNTEAFF	TGTGCCAGCAGTTACGGGGGAGCTTGGAACACTGAAGCTTTCTTT
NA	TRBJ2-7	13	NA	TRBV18	CASSPAPGYEQYF	TGTGCCAGCTCACCAGCACCCGGGTACGAGCAGTACTTC
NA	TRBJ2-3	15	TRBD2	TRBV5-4	CASSSQRGGSDTQYF	TGTGCCAGCAGCTCACAGCGGGGTGGGTCAGATACGCAGTATTTT
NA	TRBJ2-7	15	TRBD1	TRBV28	CASSPRTGGLGEQYF	TGTGCCAGCAGTCCTCGGACAGGGGGTTTGGGCGAGCAGTACTTC
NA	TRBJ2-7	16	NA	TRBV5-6	CASSYPYRDQSYEQYF	TGTGCCAGCAGCTACCCCTACAGGGACCAATCCTACGAGCAGTACTTC
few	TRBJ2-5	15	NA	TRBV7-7	CASSLGLTVQETQYF	TGTGCCAGCAGCTTAGGACTTACAGTTCAAGAGACCCAGTACTTC